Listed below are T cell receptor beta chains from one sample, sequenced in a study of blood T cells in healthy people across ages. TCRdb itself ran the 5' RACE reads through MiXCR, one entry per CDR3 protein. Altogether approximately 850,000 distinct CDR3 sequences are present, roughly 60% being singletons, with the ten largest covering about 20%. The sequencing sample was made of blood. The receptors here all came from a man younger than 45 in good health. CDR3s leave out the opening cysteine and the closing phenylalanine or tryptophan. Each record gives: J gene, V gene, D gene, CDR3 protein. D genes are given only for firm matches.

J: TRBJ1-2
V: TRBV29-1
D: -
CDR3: SVPGSGDGYT

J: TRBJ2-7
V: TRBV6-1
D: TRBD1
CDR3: ASNVGQGPSEQY

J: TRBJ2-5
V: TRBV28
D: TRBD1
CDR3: ASSQGHLTGGDQIDPEETQY

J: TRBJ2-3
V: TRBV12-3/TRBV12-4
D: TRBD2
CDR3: ASSFTAGGLTDTQY

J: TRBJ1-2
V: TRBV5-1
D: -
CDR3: ASSIDTYGHT

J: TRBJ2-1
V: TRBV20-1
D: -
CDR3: SARESPDNEQF

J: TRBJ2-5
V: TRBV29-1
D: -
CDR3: SARLTGAETQY

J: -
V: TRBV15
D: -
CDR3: ATGVEDEQY

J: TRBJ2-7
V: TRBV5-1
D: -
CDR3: ASRQETYEQY

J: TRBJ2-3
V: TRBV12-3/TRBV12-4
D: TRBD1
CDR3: ASTTTGTDTQY

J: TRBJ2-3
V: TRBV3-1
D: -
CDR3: ASSQAGPTNTQY

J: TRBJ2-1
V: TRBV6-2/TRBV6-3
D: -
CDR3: ASSYQRETQF

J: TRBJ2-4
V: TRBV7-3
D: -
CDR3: ASSVVGGDLGGNIQY

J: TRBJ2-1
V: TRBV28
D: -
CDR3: ASSPSDMSSYNEQF

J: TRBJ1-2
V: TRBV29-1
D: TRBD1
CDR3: SVLGQGNYGYT

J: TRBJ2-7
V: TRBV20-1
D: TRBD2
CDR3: SAGGGGSYEQY

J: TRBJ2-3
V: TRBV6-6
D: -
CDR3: ASSQLGSAVLTDTQY

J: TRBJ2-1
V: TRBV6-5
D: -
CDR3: ASSYSYQNNEQF

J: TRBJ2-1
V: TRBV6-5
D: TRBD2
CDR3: ASSRLAGGPGHEQF

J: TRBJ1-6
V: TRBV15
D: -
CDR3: ATSRENASPLH

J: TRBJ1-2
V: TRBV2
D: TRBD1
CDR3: ASKTGTGDFYGYT

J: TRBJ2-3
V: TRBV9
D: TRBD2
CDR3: ASSTITSGRDTQY

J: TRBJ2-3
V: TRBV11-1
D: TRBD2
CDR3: ASSSAKPTFRGLASFYTQY

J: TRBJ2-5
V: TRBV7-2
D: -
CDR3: ASSLPGHLQETQY

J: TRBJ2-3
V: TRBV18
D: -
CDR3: ASSPPWGKPVDTQY

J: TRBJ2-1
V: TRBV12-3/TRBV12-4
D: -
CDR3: ASRGGFPSYNEQF

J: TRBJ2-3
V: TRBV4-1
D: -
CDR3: ASSHPWDGRGDTQY

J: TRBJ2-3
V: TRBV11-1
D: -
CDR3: ASTRRAEYGTDTQY

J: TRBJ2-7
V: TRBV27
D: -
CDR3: ASSRTETDEQY

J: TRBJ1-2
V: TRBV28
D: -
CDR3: ASSLAGVKGGHYGYT

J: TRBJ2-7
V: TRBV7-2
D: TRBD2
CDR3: ASSPTSGASYEQY

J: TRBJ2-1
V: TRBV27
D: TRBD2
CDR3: ASSLTPTSGSSYNEQF

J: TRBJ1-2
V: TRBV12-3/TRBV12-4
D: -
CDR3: ASSDPGENGYT

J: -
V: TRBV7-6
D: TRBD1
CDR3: ASSVNQGAIYEQY

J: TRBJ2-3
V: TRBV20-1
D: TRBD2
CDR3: SARGRTSGTYTQY

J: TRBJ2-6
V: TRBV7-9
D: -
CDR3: ASSLWEAGANVLT

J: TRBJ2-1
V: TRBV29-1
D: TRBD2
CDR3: SSGEVAGVNEQF

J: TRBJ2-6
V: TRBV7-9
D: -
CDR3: ASSYGLNVLT

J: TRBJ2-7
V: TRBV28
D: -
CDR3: ASSPPTRNLWEQY

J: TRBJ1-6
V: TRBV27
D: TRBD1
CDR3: ASRKDRGPLH

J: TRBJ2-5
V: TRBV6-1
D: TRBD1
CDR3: ASGQDRGEETQY